These 11 T cell receptor beta chains were sequenced from one sample in a study. TCRdb re-derived calls from the 5' RACE reads in MiXCR, one entry per CDR3 protein. In the table there are approximately 31,000 distinct CDR3 sequences, 20% to 30% of which are singletons. Sequencing used naive CD4+ T cells sorted from a lymph node. Documented subset: naive CD4+ T cells, CD4+CD45RA+CD25-. Receptors were obtained from a female donor with breast cancer.

This chain connects TRBV6-2 or TRBV6-3 to TRBJ2-1; D perhaps matches TRBD1 (6 bases). This CDR3 has 16 amino acids. CDR1 MNHEY and CDR2 SVGEGT come from the germline V gene. V shed 5 bases and J shed 9 bases, with 23 bases lying between them. DNA of the CDR3: TGTGCCAGCAGTCCAACCGACAGGAGAGTAGGGAGTGAGCAGTTCTTC. Its protein product is CASSPTDRRVGSEQFF.

This clonotype has just a few counts. V gene TRBV9 combines with J gene TRBJ2-4; D is uncertain. Per germline, CDR1 SGDLS and CDR2 YYNGEE. V lost 0 bases and J 1 base, leaving 5 bases between the germline ends. This CDR3 is built from 14 residues. The DNA of the CDR3 is TGTGCCAGCAGCGTAGACCTGGCCAAAAACATTCAGTACTTC. Translating gives CASSVDLAKNIQYF.

This clonotype came up a few times. The chain uses TRBV20-1 and TRBJ2-7; no clear D. CDR1 and CDR2 (germline): DFQATT, SNEGSKA (reference sequence). This CDR3 is built from 15 residues. V lost 3 bases to trimming and J lost 6 bases, with 21 bases between them. The CDR3 reads CSARDPVDSTGEQYF. The CDR3 DNA reads TGCAGTGCTAGGGACCCGGTAGATTCGACGGGCGAGCAGTACTTC.

This clonotype was recorded at least ten times. The CDR3 loop reads CASSYPGPGELFF. The CDR3 DNA reads TGTGCCAGCAGTTACCCCGGTCCCGGGGAGCTGTTTTTT. The chain is built from TRBV6-5 and TRBJ2-2; D is unclear. V shed 2 bases and J shed 6 bases, with 7 bases lying between them. In germline, CDR1 is MNHEY, CDR2 SVGAGI. The CDR3 covers 13 residues.

The rearrangement uses TRBV27 and TRBJ2-3, with D possibly being TRBD2 (5 bases). The germline CDR1 and CDR2 sequences are MNHEY and SMNVEV (reference sequence). The CDR3 contains 16 residues. V gave up 5 bases and J gave up 6 bases, with 21 bases separating them. The CDR3 loop is CASSVFFSAASDTQYF. The DNA of the CDR3 is TGTGCCAGCAGTGTTTTTTTTAGCGCTGCGTCGGATACGCAGTATTTT.

This clonotype was observed many times. V is TRBV12-3 or TRBV12-4 and J is TRBJ2-2, with 9 bases identical to TRBD2. This CDR3 comprises 18 residues. V lost 3 bases, J lost 3 bases, and 11 bases stayed unmatched. CDR3 nucleotides: TGTGCCAGCAGTTTTCGGCCAGAATTAGCGGGGGACACCGGGGAGCTGTTTTTT. Translating gives CASSFRPELAGDTGELFF.

V gene TRBV9 combines with J gene TRBJ2-1; D is possibly TRBD1 or TRBD2 (6 bases each). The CDR3 has 15 residues. Trimming stripped 4 bases from V and 6 bases from J, with 17 bases between. The V gene's germline CDR1 is SGDLS and CDR2 YYNGEE. This CDR3 reads CASSTRLGGGNEQFF. DNA for the CDR3: TGTGCCAGCAGCACTAGACTAGGGGGAGGCAATGAGCAGTTCTTC.

In its sample, this clonotype was seen a few times. The gene calls are TRBV9 and TRBJ1-1; D remains ambiguous. The CDR3 is 13 amino acids. Between the trimmed V and J ends, which lost 2 bases and 4 bases, there was a span of 9 bases. CDR1 SGDLS and CDR2 YYNGEE come from the germline V gene. DNA for the CDR3: TGTGCCAGCAGCGTCGGGGATTTCACTGAAGCTTTCTTT. It specifies CASSVGDFTEAFF.

This clonotype was seen a few times. This chain links TRBV5-1 with TRBJ2-7, with D maybe TRBD1 (5 bases). CDR1 is SGHRS and CDR2 is YFSETQ in the germline V gene. CDR3 length equals 14 residues. Trimming shortened V by 1 base and J by 0 bases, and 8 bases separated the two germline ends. This chain's CDR3 is CASSLIDSSYEQYF. The CDR3 bases are TGCGCCAGCAGCTTGATAGACAGCTCCTACGAGCAGTACTTC.

This rearrangement joins TRBV5-6 to TRBJ2-1; the D gene could be TRBD1 or TRBD2 (5 bases each). Between the trimmed V and J ends, which lost 3 bases and 12 bases, there was a span of 25 bases. Germline CDR1 reads SGHDT; CDR2 reads YYEEEE. The CDR3 totals 16 residues. Here the CDR3 DNA reads TGTGCCAGCAGCTGGACGGGACGAGACGAGGCAGACGTGCAGTTCTTC. It encodes CASSWTGRDEADVQFF. The full variable domain, its missing parts supplied by reference TRBV5-6 and TRBJ2-1, is DAGVTQSPTHLIKTRGQQVTLRCSPKSGHDTVSWYQQALGQGPQFIFQYYEEEERQRGNFPDRFSGHQFPNYSSELNVNALLLGDSALYLCASSWTGRDEADVQFFGPGTRLTVL.

As to this clonotype: A much larger clone lies a single base off, so this may be a read error. The chain couples TRBV5-6 to TRBJ2-7; either TRBD1 or TRBD2 may fit D (5 bases each). Germline CDR1 and CDR2: SGHDT and YYEEEE. This CDR3 has 14 amino acids. V dropped 3 bases and J dropped 6 bases, with 16 bases sitting between them. CDR3: CASSWGIGNVEQYF. The CDR3 DNA is TGTGCCAGCAGCTGGGGGATAGGGAACGTCGAGCAGTACTTC.